These 25 T cell receptor beta chains came from one sample sequenced in a study of OX40 agonist ivuxolimab in advanced cancers. Sequenced by immunoSEQ multiplex PCR; TCRdb stores in-frame clones only, minus some. The sample carries around 21,000 clones, roughly 80% recorded once. The material was CD4+ or CD8+ T cells sorted from blood, obtained in a trial of the OX40 agonist ivuxolimab. The receptors stem from an adult with an advanced solid tumor such as melanoma, head and neck, liver or kidney cancer.

The CDR3 DNA reads TGTGCCAGCTCAGCAGACAGTATTCGCACAGATACGCAGTATTTT. Protein: CASSADSIRTDTQYF. The chain employs TRBV18 and TRBJ2-3, with D tentatively TRBD1 (5 bases). This CDR3 is 15 amino acids long. Germline loops: CDR1 KGHSH, CDR2 LQKENI. Trimming shortened V by 5 bases and J by 1 base, and 13 bases separated the two germline ends.

This clone was found a few times. This sequence joins TRBV29-1 and TRBJ2-7; 7 bases fit TRBD2. The CDR3 has 12 residues. Germline loops: CDR1 SQVTM, CDR2 ANQGSEA. V shed 6 bases, J shed 3 bases, and the junction held 5 bases outside the gene matches. As DNA, the CDR3 is TGCAGCGTCGCGCGGGAGAACTACGAGCAGTACTTC. The encoded protein is CSVARENYEQYF.

This chain links TRBV27 with TRBJ2-3; D unclear. Germline V gene sequence: CDR1 MNHEY, CDR2 SMNVEV (reference sequence). The CDR3 extends over 16 amino acids. The germline V and J ends were trimmed by 2 bases and 3 bases, with 15 bases remaining between them. The CDR3: CASSLTIFGSTDTQYF. The CDR3 nucleotides read TGTGCCAGCAGTTTAACGATATTCGGGTCGACAGATACGCAGTATTTT.

This chain links TRBV9 with TRBJ1-6, with D perhaps matching TRBD1 (5 bases). V shed 4 bases and J shed 8 bases, with 19 bases lying between them. Germline CDR1 SGDLS, CDR2 YYNGEE. The CDR3 covers 16 residues. CDR3 nucleotides: TGTGCCAGCAGCCCCACGACCGGGGCCAGCTATTCACCCCTCCACTTT. The encoded protein is CASSPTTGASYSPLHF. Drawing the rest from reference TRBV9 and TRBJ1-6, the complete variable domain is DSGVTQTPKHLITATGQRVTLRCSPRSGDLSVYWYQQSLDQGLQFLIQYYNGEERAKGNILERFSAQQFPDLHSELNLSSLELGDSALYFCASSPTTGASYSPLHFGNGTRLTVT.

This chain joins TRBV4-3 and TRBJ1-2; no definite D call. The CDR3 contains 13 residues. Trimming cost V 0 bases and J 4 bases, with 6 bases left between them. The V gene's germline CDR1 is LGHNA and CDR2 YSLEER. The CDR3 is CASSQDRGYGYTF. The CDR3 DNA follows: TGCGCCAGCAGCCAAGATCGGGGCTATGGCTACACCTTC.

This clone was detected only a few times. V is TRBV9 and J is TRBJ2-1, with 7 bases aligning to TRBD2. With 0 bases clipped from V and 6 bases from J, the junction kept 6 bases outside the gene matches. This CDR3 contains 15 residues. Germline loops: CDR1 SGDLS, CDR2 YYNGEE. The CDR3 protein is CASSVGKRGGNEQFF. DNA of the CDR3: TGTGCCAGCAGCGTAGGAAAGCGGGGAGGCAATGAGCAGTTCTTC.

The chain combines TRBV21-1 with TRBJ1-1. TRBV21-1 is an annotated pseudogene. The CDR3 length is 16 residues. CDR3 nucleotide sequence: TGTGCCACCAGCAACCCCTCCCACGTTACGAACACTGAAGCTTTCTTT. Protein: CATSNPSHVTNTEAFF.

The gene calls are TRBV9 and TRBJ2-6, with no clear D. From germline, CDR1 is SGDLS and CDR2 YYNGEE. The length of the CDR3 is 15 residues. V was trimmed by 0 bases and J by 5 bases, leaving 9 bases between them. CDR3 sequence (DNA): TGTGCCAGCAGCGTAGGCTACGTCCGGGCCAACGTCCTGACTTTC. Protein product: CASSVGYVRANVLTF.

The chain recombines TRBV5-8 with TRBJ2-1, with 8 bases identical to TRBD1. The CDR3 has 16 residues. V trimming: 7 bases; J trimming: 3 bases; junction bases outside the gene matches: 12. CDR1 is SGHTS and CDR2 is YDEGEE in the germline V gene. The CDR3 sequence: CASVPWAGGLYNEQFF. CDR3 DNA: TGTGCCAGCGTGCCCTGGGCAGGGGGCCTCTACAATGAGCAGTTCTTC.

The genes are TRBV9 and TRBJ1-5; weak D call: TRBD1 (6 bases). The CDR3 loop spans 15 amino acids. CDR1 is SGDLS, CDR2 YYNGEE, per germline. The V end lost 2 bases, the J end lost 10 bases, and 19 bases lay between the germline ends. For the CDR3, the DNA is TGTGCCAGCAGCGTCACAACAGGGATTCTAAAACCCCAGCATTTT. Its protein product is CASSVTTGILKPQHF.

The chain uses TRBV28 and TRBJ1-4, with D possibly being TRBD1 (5 bases). Germline values: CDR1 MDHEN, CDR2 SYDVKM. The CDR3 is 15 amino acids. Trimming cost V 6 bases and J 7 bases, with 18 bases left between them. CDR3 sequence reads: CASSTYAGPGEKLFF. As DNA, the CDR3 is TGTGCCAGCAGCACCTACGCGGGGCCTGGTGAAAAACTGTTTTTT.

Written as DNA, the CDR3 is TGTGCCTGGAGTGCTGCAGGGGTGCGGGAGACCCAGTACTTC. Residues: CAWSAAGVRETQYF. The rearrangement uses TRBV30 and TRBJ2-5; a weak D match, TRBD1 (6 bases). Trimming took off 1 base at V and 5 bases at J, with 14 bases between the two ends. This CDR3 contains 14 residues. Germline V gene sequence: CDR1 GTSNPN, CDR2 SVGIG (reference sequence).

The rearrangement joins TRBV5-1 to TRBJ2-2, with D unresolved. The length of the CDR3 is 13 residues. Per germline, CDR1 SGHRS and CDR2 YFSETQ. The V gene lost 0 bases and the J gene lost 6 bases, with 6 bases spanning the gap. CDR3 sequence (DNA): TGCGCCAGCAGCTTGGGGGCTTCCGGGGAGCTGTTTTTT. Translating it yields CASSLGASGELFF.

The chain couples TRBV28 to TRBJ2-7; 8 nucleotides align to TRBD2. Germline V gene sequence: CDR1 MDHEN, CDR2 SYDVKM. There are 13 residues in the CDR3. V lost 7 bases, J lost 0 bases, and 2 bases stayed unmatched. The CDR3 is CASNSGNSYEQYF. The CDR3 DNA reads TGTGCCAGCAATAGCGGGAACTCCTACGAGCAGTACTTC. Full variable domain (outside the CDR3, taken from reference TRBV28 and TRBJ2-7): DVKVTQSSRYLVKRTGEKVFLECVQDMDHENMFWYRQDPGLGLRLIYFSYDVKMKEKGDIPEGYSVSREKKERFSLILESASTNQTSMYLCASNSGNSYEQYFGPGTRLTVT.

The V gene is TRBV7-8, the J gene TRBJ1-4, with D possibly being TRBD1 (5 bases). CDR1 is SGHVS, CDR2 FQNEAQ, per germline. The CDR3 spans 16 residues. Between the trimmed V and J ends, which lost 5 bases and 2 bases, there was a span of 15 bases. The CDR3 DNA follows: TGTGCCAGCAGCCCGGGGGGAGGTCCGACTAATGAAAAACTGTTTTTT. Residues: CASSPGGGPTNEKLFF.

This chain uses TRBV9 with TRBJ2-5, with unresolved D. CDR3 length equals 15 residues. Germline CDR1 reads SGDLS; CDR2 reads YYNGEE. The germline V and J ends were trimmed by 2 bases and 2 bases, with 13 bases remaining between them. The CDR3 DNA reads TGTGCCAGCAGCGTTCGTGGTTTCAGGCAAGAGACCCAGTACTTC. It encodes CASSVRGFRQETQYF.

This chain uses TRBV28 with TRBJ1-2, with 10 bases that match TRBD1. This CDR3 has 20 amino acids. The junction had 23 bases not matched to a gene; V was cut back by 6 bases and J by 4 bases. Germline loops: CDR1 MDHEN, CDR2 SYDVKM. This CDR3 reads CASSPNARWSNRDRGYGYTF. DNA of the CDR3: TGTGCCAGCAGCCCTAATGCCCGGTGGTCAAACCGGGACAGGGGCTATGGCTACACCTTC.

This sequence joins TRBV5-1 and TRBJ2-7, with 11 bases identical to TRBD2. The CDR3 is made up of 15 amino acids. V was pared by 1 base and J by 0 bases, with 0 bases of the junction left unmatched. Germline CDR1 and CDR2: SGHRS and YFSETQ. Written as DNA, the CDR3 is TGCGCCAGCAGCTTGACTAGCGGGAGCTCCTACGAGCAGTACTTC. Protein: CASSLTSGSSYEQYF.

The chain uses TRBV25-1 and TRBJ2-7, with D possibly being TRBD1 (5 bases). CDR1 and CDR2 from the germline V gene are MGHDK and SYGVNS. The CDR3 is 15 residues long. With 1 base removed from V and 5 bases from J, the gap between germline ends came to 15 bases. CDR3 in amino acids: CASSEFRARSHEQYF. The DNA for the CDR3 is TGTGCCAGCAGTGAATTCAGGGCGCGCAGCCACGAGCAGTACTTC.

The chain has TRBV28 and TRBJ2-2, with 9 bases matching TRBD2. CDR1 and CDR2 from the germline V gene are MDHEN and SYDVKM. After removal of 3 bases from V and 5 bases from J, the junction contained 7 bases not matched to a gene. This CDR3 comprises 16 residues. CDR3 protein: CASSFQRGAGTGELFF. CDR3 sequence (DNA): TGTGCCAGCAGTTTCCAGCGGGGGGCCGGGACCGGGGAGCTGTTTTTT.

This clone was found once. The J gene is TRBJ2-2, the V gene TRBV7-2; 11 bases are a match to TRBD1. The CDR3 has 15 amino acids. The V gene's germline CDR1 is SGHTA and CDR2 FQGNSA. The V and J ends lost 3 bases and 5 bases, in that order; junction bases with no gene match: 2. CDR3 DNA sequence: TGTGCCAGCAGCTTTCGGGACAGGGGGACCGGGGAGCTGTTTTTT. Amino acids: CASSFRDRGTGELFF.

This clone was observed a single time. V and J are TRBV2 and TRBJ1-6; a possible D gene is TRBD1 (6 bases). This CDR3 contains 16 residues. Germline CDR1 is SNHLY and CDR2 is FYNNEI. Trimming removed 7 bases from V and 5 bases from J, with 18 bases in between. This CDR3 reads CASTRDMARDNSPLHF. The CDR3 DNA reads as TGTGCCAGCACTAGGGACATGGCGAGGGATAATTCACCCCTCCACTTT.

The chain is built from TRBV7-3 and TRBJ2-5; 8 bases align to TRBD1. This CDR3 contains 13 residues. Germline V gene lookup returns CDR1 SGHTA and CDR2 FQGTGA. Trimming removed 6 bases from V and 5 bases from J; junction bases left unmatched: 5. As DNA, the CDR3 is TGTGCCAGCAGTAGGACAGGGCGTGAGACCCAGTACTTC. Its protein is CASSRTGRETQYF.

This chain links TRBV28 with TRBJ1-2; the match to TRBD1 covers 10 bases. The CDR3 is made up of 17 amino acids. V lost 3 bases to trimming and J lost 3 bases; unmatched junction nucleotides: 10. CDR1 MDHEN and CDR2 SYDVKM come from the germline V gene. Here the CDR3 reads CASSFVSRGQGHYGYTF. The CDR3, as DNA: TGTGCCAGCAGTTTCGTCTCCCGGGGACAGGGGCACTATGGCTACACCTTC.

A few counts support this clone. V and J are TRBV28 and TRBJ1-1; no clear D. Germline V CDR1 and CDR2: MDHEN, SYDVKM. CDR3 length equals 11 residues. The V end was cut by 3 bases, the J end by 8 bases, with 7 bases between. Here the CDR3 DNA reads TGTGCCAGCAGTTTGAACAGAGAAGCTTTCTTT. It specifies CASSLNREAFF.